These 16 T cell receptor beta chains were sequenced from one sample in a study of T cell responses to AZD1222 COVID-19 vaccine. Profiled with immunoSEQ multiplex PCR; TCRdb holds only in-frame clones, not every one. The data hold about 170,000 clones, with approximately 86% observed a single time. The sample consisted of peripheral blood, taken on day 0 of AZD1222 vaccination. The receptors were gathered from an adult in good health.

The chain combines TRBV9 with TRBJ1-1; D remains unclear. The CDR3 totals 14 residues. The V end was cut by 3 bases, the J end by 0 bases, with 9 bases between. In germline, CDR1 is SGDLS, CDR2 YYNGEE. CDR3 nucleotide sequence: TGTGCCAGCAGCGCCGGGTCACTGAACACTGAAGCTTTCTTT. It specifies CASSAGSLNTEAFF.

The chain uses TRBV25-1 and TRBJ2-5; maybe TRBD1 (6 bases). Trimming removed 1 base from V and 5 bases from J, with 11 bases in between. The CDR3 loop spans 14 amino acids. Per germline, CDR1 MGHDK and CDR2 SYGVNS. CDR3 protein: CASSESGVSETQYF. The CDR3 region has the DNA TGTGCCAGCAGTGAATCAGGGGTCTCGGAGACCCAGTACTTC.

The chain uses TRBV6-5 and TRBJ1-5, with no clear D. The germline V and J ends were trimmed by 6 bases and 7 bases, with 16 bases remaining between them. Germline-derived CDR1 and CDR2 are MNHEY and SVGAGI. This CDR3 is built from 14 residues. CDR3 in DNA: TGTGCCAGCAGGGGCGAGGGAGCACGACAGCCCCAGCATTTT. This sequence encodes CASRGEGARQPQHF.

V gene TRBV4-1 combines with J gene TRBJ2-5; D gene ambiguous. Germline-derived CDR1 and CDR2 are MGHRA and YSYEKL. Trimming removed 4 bases at V and 5 bases at J, with 11 bases between. This CDR3 has 13 residues. CDR3: CASSRKDDETQYF. As DNA, the CDR3 is TGCGCCAGCAGCCGGAAGGACGACGAGACCCAGTACTTC.

The chain employs TRBV19 and TRBJ1-2; 9 positions match TRBD1. This CDR3 spans 14 amino acids. The junction had 7 bases not matched to a gene; V was cut back by 5 bases and J by 6 bases. Germline V CDR1 and CDR2: LNHDA, SQIVND (reference sequence). The DNA for the CDR3 is TGTGCCAGTAGTCCAGGGGGGACAGGGCATGGCTACACCTTC. This translates into CASSPGGTGHGYTF.

The V gene is TRBV29-1, the J gene TRBJ1-3; 11 nucleotides align to TRBD1. Trimming removed 7 bases from V and 0 bases from J; junction bases left unmatched: 8. This CDR3 spans 16 amino acids. The germline V gene encodes CDR1 SQVTM and CDR2 ANQGSEA. DNA of the CDR3: TGCAGCGCAAAGGGACAGGGGGTTTTCTCTGGAAACACCATATATTTT. It translates to CSAKGQGVFSGNTIYF.

The chain is built from TRBV5-1 and TRBJ1-4; 11 nucleotides agree with TRBD1. The V and J ends lost 4 bases and 8 bases, in that order; junction bases with no gene match: 4. There are 14 residues in the CDR3. Germline V gene sequence: CDR1 SGHRS, CDR2 YFSETQ. The CDR3 is CASSRGTGGEKLFF. CDR3 nucleotide sequence: TGCGCCAGCAGCAGGGGGACAGGGGGAGAAAAACTGTTTTTT.

The J gene is TRBJ1-5, the V gene TRBV15; a possible D gene is TRBD1 (6 bases). The CDR3 covers 15 residues. Germline assignment: CDR1 LNHNV and CDR2 YYDKDF (reference sequence). The V and J ends lost 5 bases and 5 bases respectively, with 16 bases between them. The CDR3 DNA reads TGTGCCACCAGCTTTAGGACAGCGACCTATCAGCCCCAGCATTTT. This codes for CATSFRTATYQPQHF. Filled out from reference TRBV15 and TRBJ1-5, the complete variable domain reads DAMVIQNPRYQVTQFGKPVTLSCSQTLNHNVMYWYQQKSSQAPKLLFHYYDKDFNNEADTPDNFQSRRPNTSFCFLDIRSPGLGDTAMYLCATSFRTATYQPQHFGDGTRLSIL.

V is TRBV28 and J is TRBJ2-3, with D perhaps matching TRBD1 or TRBD2 (5 bases each). V was pared by 6 bases and J by 7 bases, with 11 bases between. The CDR3 loop spans 12 amino acids. The germline V gene encodes CDR1 MDHEN and CDR2 SYDVKM. The DNA of the CDR3 is TGTGCCAGCAGAATCGAGGGGCATACGCAGTATTTT. It yields the protein CASRIEGHTQYF.

This chain links TRBV11-3 with TRBJ2-6; no reliable D call. V shed 1 base and J shed 0 bases, with 4 bases lying between them. The CDR3 has 15 residues. Germline CDR1 and CDR2: SGHNT and YENEEA. The CDR3 spells CASSLGGSGANVLTF. The CDR3 DNA sequence: TGTGCCAGCAGCTTAGGAGGCTCTGGGGCCAACGTCCTGACTTTC.

The chain has TRBV18 and TRBJ1-2; maybe TRBD1 (5 bases). Between the trimmed V and J ends, which lost 1 base and 0 bases, there was a span of 9 bases. The CDR3 is 15 amino acids. Germline CDR1 is KGHSH and CDR2 is LQKENI. The CDR3 DNA follows: TGTGCCAGCTCACCACGGGGGGACCCTAACTATGGCTACACCTTC. Protein sequence: CASSPRGDPNYGYTF.

The rearrangement joins TRBV4-2 to TRBJ1-2; D uncertain. The CDR3 runs to 15 residues. The V gene's germline CDR1 is LGHNA and CDR2 YNFKEQ. V was clipped by 1 base and J by 0 bases, with 9 bases between them. The CDR3 here is CASSQGTGANYGYTF. Here the CDR3 DNA reads TGTGCCAGCAGCCAAGGCACGGGAGCTAACTATGGCTACACCTTC.

The chain joins TRBV2 to TRBJ1-2; 8 bases fit TRBD1. J was trimmed by 3 bases and V by 8 bases; bases with no gene match: 11. Germline loops: CDR1 SNHLY, CDR2 FYNNEI. The CDR3 runs 15 residues. CDR3 residues: CASEKTGGSDYGYTF. In DNA form, the CDR3 reads TGTGCCAGCGAAAAAACAGGGGGTAGCGACTATGGCTACACCTTC.

The chain recombines TRBV5-6 with TRBJ1-2; weak D call: TRBD1 (5 bases). The CDR3 contains 15 residues. Germline lookup yields CDR1 SGHDT and CDR2 YYEEEE. V gave up 6 bases and J gave up 1 base, with 16 bases separating them. This chain's CDR3 is CASTPGIQGNYGYTF. The CDR3 DNA reads TGTGCCAGCACCCCCGGGATTCAGGGTAACTATGGCTACACCTTC.

The sample holds a few counts of this clone. The V gene is TRBV27, the J gene TRBJ1-2, with a weak D call TRBD1 (5 bases). The CDR3 runs 13 residues. Looked up from germline, CDR1 is MNHEY and CDR2 is SMNVEV (reference sequence). V gave up 4 bases and J gave up 6 bases, with 12 bases separating them. The CDR3 DNA sequence: TGTGCCAGCAGTTATAAATGGGGGGATGGCTACACCTTC. This codes for CASSYKWGDGYTF.

This clone has just a few counts. The V gene is TRBV6-4, the J gene TRBJ2-3; 10 bases agree with TRBD1. The CDR3 length is 15 residues. After removal of 2 bases from V and 1 base from J, the junction contained 0 bases not matched to a gene. Germline V gene sequence: CDR1 MRHNA, CDR2 SNTAGT. DNA of the CDR3: TGTGCCAGCAGTGACGGGACAGGGGGCACAGATACGCAGTATTTT. Residues: CASSDGTGGTDTQYF.